This TCR beta chain was found in a study of blood T cell repertoires in COVID-19. Study background: PBMCs, B-cell-depleted T cells, or T cells were the source of the cDNA or gDNA that made up the material.

Recruitment covered about two dozen US areas and drew participants whose ages spanned roughly 18 to 100 years. Sequenced by immunoSEQ multiplex PCR; TCRdb stores in-frame clones only, minus some. Among approximately 200,000 clones, 70% to 90% were seen once, and the ten largest hold less than 1.5%. The CDR3 length is 14 residues. V lost 6 bases, J lost 3 bases, and 15 bases lay in between. Germline values: CDR1 MNHEY, CDR2 SVGAGI. Sequenced input: PBMCs or T cells enriched from blood (not recorded which). J is TRBJ2-7 and V is TRBV6-5, with D possibly matching TRBD2 (6 bases). This clonotype was obtained from a man younger than 45 who had recovered from COVID-19. CDR3 amino acids: CASREGEKLYEQYF. Here the CDR3 DNA reads TGTGCCAGCAGGGAGGGAGAGAAACTCTACGAGCAGTACTTC.